This TCR beta chain emerged from a study of CD8 T cells in Susac syndrome. CDR1 and CDR2 (germline): SGHDN, FVKESK. The CDR3 sequence is 15 residues long. V shed 5 bases and J shed 2 bases, with 13 bases lying between them. Random-hexamer reverse transcription was applied to about 0.5 to 1 ug RNA. The CDR3 of TCR beta was amplified by immunoSEQ multiplex PCR across 54 Vbeta and 13 Jbeta. Using its own MiXCR run on the immunoSEQ multiplex PCR reads, TCRdb lists one record per CDR3 protein. The table lists around 150,000 distinct CDR3 sequences, around 95% of them singletons. The chain uses TRBV14 and TRBJ1-3, with unresolved D. The sequencing sample was made of CD4+ T cells from PBMCs. The TCR comes from a human donor with Susac syndrome. The DNA of the CDR3 is TGTGCCAGCAGCGAACAATCCGGGACTGGAAACACCATATATTTT. Translated, it gives CASSEQSGTGNTIYF.